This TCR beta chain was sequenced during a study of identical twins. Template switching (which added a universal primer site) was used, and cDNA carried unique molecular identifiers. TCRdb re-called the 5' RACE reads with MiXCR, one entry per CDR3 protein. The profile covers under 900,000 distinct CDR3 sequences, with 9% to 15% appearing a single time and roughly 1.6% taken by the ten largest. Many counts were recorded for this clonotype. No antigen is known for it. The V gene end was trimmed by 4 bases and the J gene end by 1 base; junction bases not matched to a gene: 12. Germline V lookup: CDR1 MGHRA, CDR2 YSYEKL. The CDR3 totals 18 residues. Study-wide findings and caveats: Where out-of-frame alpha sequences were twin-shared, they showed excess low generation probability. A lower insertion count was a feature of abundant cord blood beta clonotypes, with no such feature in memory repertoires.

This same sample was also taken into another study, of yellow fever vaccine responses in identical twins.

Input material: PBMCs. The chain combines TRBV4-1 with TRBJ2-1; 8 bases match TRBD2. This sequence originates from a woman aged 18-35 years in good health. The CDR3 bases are TGCGCCAGCAGCCCCCGCTTTGTAGCGGGGTCATCCTACAATGAGCAGTTCTTC. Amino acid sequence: CASSPRFVAGSSYNEQFF.